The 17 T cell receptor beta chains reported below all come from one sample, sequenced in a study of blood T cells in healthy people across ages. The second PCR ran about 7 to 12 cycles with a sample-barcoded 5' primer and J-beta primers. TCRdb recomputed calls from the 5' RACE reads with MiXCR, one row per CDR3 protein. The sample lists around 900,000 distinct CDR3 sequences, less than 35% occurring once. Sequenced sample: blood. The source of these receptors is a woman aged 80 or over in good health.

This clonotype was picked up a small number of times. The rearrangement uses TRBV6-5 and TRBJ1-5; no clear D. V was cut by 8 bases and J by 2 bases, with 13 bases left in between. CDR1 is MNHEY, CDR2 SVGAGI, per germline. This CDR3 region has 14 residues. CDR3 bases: TGTGCCAGCTCCCGGGGAGAGGGCAATCAGCCCCAGCATTTT. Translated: CASSRGEGNQPQHF.

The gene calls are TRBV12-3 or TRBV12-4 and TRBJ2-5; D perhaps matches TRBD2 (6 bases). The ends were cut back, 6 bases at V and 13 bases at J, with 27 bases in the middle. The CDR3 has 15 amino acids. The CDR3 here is CASSRTGTSDNERYF. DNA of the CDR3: TGTGCCAGCAGCCGAACCGGGACTTCTGACAATGAGCGGTACTTC.

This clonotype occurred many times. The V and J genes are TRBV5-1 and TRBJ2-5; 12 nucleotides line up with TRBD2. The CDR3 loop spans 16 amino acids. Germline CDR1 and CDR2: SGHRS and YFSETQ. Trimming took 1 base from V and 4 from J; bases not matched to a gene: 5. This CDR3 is CASSLIPTSGGETQYF. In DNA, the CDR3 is TGCGCCAGCAGCTTGATTCCGACTAGCGGGGGAGAGACCCAGTACTTC.

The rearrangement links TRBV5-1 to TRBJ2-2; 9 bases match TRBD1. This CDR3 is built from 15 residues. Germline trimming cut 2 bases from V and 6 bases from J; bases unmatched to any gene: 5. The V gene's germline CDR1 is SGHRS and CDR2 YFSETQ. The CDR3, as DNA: TGCGCCAGCAGCTTACAGGGGGCGACCGCCGGGGAGCTGTTTTTT. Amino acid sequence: CASSLQGATAGELFF.

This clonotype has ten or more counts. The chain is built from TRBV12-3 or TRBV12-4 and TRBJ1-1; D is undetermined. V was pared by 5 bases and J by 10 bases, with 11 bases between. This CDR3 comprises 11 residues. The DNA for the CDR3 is TGTGCCAGCAGTCATGGAGGAATAGCTTTCTTT. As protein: CASSHGGIAFF.

The CDR3: CASSQDSRGAASGELFF. Here the CDR3 DNA reads TGCGCCAGCAGCCAAGATTCGAGGGGGGCCGCGTCCGGGGAGCTGTTTTTT. The genes are TRBV4-3 and TRBJ2-2; D might be TRBD1 or TRBD2, each matching 6 bases. This CDR3 is built from 17 residues. Trimming pared 0 bases from V and 6 bases from J, leaving 17 bases between. Germline V gene data show CDR1 as LGHNA and CDR2 as YSLEER.

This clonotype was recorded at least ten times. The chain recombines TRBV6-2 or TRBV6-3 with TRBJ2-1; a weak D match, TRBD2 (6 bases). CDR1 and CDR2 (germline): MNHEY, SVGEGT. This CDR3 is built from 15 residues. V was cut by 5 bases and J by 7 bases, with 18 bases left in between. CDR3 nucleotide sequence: TGTGCCAGCAGTCACCGGGACTCACTGGGGAATGAGCAGTTCTTC. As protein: CASSHRDSLGNEQFF.

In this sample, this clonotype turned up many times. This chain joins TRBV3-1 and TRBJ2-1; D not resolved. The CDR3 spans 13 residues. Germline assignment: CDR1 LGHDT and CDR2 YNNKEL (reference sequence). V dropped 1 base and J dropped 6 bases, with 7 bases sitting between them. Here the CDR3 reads CASSQGQSNEQFF. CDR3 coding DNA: TGTGCCAGCAGCCAAGGCCAGTCCAATGAGCAGTTCTTC.

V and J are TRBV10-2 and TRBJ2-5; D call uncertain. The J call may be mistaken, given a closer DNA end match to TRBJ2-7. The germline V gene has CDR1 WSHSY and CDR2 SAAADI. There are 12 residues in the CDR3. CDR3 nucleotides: TGCGCCAGCAGCGTTCAGGACTACGAGCAGTACTTC. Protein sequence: CASSVQDYEQYF.

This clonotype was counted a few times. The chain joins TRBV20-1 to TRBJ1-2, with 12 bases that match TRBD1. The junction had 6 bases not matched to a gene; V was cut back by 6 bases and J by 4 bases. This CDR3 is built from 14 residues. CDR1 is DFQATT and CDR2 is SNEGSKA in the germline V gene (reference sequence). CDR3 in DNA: TGCAGTGCCCCCGGGACAGGGGGCACCTATGGCTACACCTTC. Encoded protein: CSAPGTGGTYGYTF.

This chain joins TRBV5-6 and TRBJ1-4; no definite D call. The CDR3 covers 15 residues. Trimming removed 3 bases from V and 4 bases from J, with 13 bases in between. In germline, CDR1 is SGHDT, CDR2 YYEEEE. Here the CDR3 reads CASSWSWRNNEKLFF. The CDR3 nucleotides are TGTGCCAGCAGCTGGAGTTGGAGGAATAATGAAAAACTGTTTTTT.

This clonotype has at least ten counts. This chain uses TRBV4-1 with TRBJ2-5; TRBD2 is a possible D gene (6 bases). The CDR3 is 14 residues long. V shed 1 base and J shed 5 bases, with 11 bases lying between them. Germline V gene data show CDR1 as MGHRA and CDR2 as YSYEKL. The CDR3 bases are TGCGCCAGCAGCCAAGGGGCGGGACCGGAGACCCAGTACTTC. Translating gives CASSQGAGPETQYF.

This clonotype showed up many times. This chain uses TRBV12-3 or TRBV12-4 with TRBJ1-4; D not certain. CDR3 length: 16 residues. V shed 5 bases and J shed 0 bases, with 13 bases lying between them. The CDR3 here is CASSPSEAATNEKLFF. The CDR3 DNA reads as TGTGCCAGCAGTCCCTCGGAAGCTGCAACTAATGAAAAACTGTTTTTT.

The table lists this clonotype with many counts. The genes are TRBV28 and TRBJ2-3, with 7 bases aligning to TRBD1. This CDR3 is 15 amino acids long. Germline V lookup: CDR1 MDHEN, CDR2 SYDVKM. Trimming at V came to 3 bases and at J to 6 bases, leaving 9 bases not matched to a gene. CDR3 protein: CASSLLRQGLDTQYF. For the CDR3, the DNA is TGTGCCAGCAGTTTGCTTCGACAGGGTTTGGATACGCAGTATTTT. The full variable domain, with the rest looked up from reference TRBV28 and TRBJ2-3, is DVKVTQSSRYLVKRTGEKVFLECVQDMDHENMFWYRQDPGLGLRLIYFSYDVKMKEKGDIPEGYSVSREKKERFSLILESASTNQTSMYLCASSLLRQGLDTQYFGPGTRLTVL.

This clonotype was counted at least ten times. The CDR3 bases are TGTGCCAGCAGTTTAGAGGATTTGAATGAGCAGTTCTTC. The encoded protein is CASSLEDLNEQFF. The V call is TRBV12-3 or TRBV12-4, the J call TRBJ2-1, with D uncertain. V lost 1 base and J lost 7, with 8 bases in between. The CDR3 is 13 amino acids.

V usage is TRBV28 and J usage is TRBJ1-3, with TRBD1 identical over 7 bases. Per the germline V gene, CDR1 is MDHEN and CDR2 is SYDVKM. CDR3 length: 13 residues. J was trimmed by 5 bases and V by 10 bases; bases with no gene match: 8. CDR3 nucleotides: TGTGCCATCTCCCCGGACAGGAGAAACACCATATATTTT. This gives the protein CAISPDRRNTIYF.

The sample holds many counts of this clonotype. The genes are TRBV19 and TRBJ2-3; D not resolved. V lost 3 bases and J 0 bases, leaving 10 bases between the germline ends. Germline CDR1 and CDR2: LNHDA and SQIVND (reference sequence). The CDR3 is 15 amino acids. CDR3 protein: CASSIPTGSTDTQYF. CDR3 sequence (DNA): TGTGCCAGTAGTATCCCGACCGGAAGCACAGATACGCAGTATTTT.